This T cell receptor beta chain is from a study of blood T cell repertoires in COVID-19. In the study overall: PBMCs, B-cell-depleted T cells, or T cells were the source of the cDNA or gDNA that made up the material.

Here immunoSEQ multiplex PCR was the method, and the copy in TCRdb shows in-frame clones only, minus some. The sample shows around 110,000 clones, just over 90% of them seen only once. V lost 10 bases and J 0 bases, leaving 15 bases between the germline ends. Germline lookup yields CDR1 MDHEN and CDR2 SYDVKM. The CDR3 is 14 amino acids. This rearrangement joins TRBV28 to TRBJ1-2; D is possibly TRBD1 (5 bases). Sample: peripheral blood. The source is a woman aged 25 to 39 with acute or convalescent COVID-19. DNA for the CDR3: TGTGCCACCACCCAGGGTCGAGCTAACTATGGCTACACCTTC. It yields the protein CATTQGRANYGYTF.